The 15 T cell receptor beta chains below were found in one sample sequenced in a study of blood T cells in healthy people across ages. Then a second PCR, running roughly 6 to 11 cycles, was carried out with a sample-barcoded 5' primer and a J-beta primer mix. In TCRdb, the 5' RACE reads were re-called with MiXCR into one record per CDR3 protein. The sample lists 1.6 million or so distinct CDR3 sequences; roughly 30% were seen once. The sequencing sample was made of blood. These receptors all stem from a woman younger than 45 in good health.

The chain couples TRBV27 to TRBJ1-6; D is ambiguous. This CDR3 region has 17 residues. V lost 6 bases to trimming and J lost 0 bases, with 15 bases between them. Germline CDR1 is MNHEY and CDR2 is SMNVEV (reference sequence). This chain's CDR3 is CASRRTPSSSYNSPLHF. CDR3 bases: TGTGCCAGCAGACGGACGCCGTCAAGCTCCTATAATTCACCCCTCCACTTT.

V usage is TRBV5-1 and J usage is TRBJ2-5; 10 positions agree with TRBD2. CDR1 and CDR2 (germline): SGHRS, YFSETQ. The CDR3 extends over 15 amino acids. The V and J ends lost 4 bases and 5 bases, in that order; junction bases with no gene match: 8. The CDR3 sequence is CASSPLSGRAETQYF. CDR3 DNA sequence: TGCGCCAGCAGCCCGCTCAGCGGGAGGGCCGAGACCCAGTACTTC.

The V and J genes are TRBV12-3 or TRBV12-4 and TRBJ2-3; D perhaps matches TRBD1 (6 bases). The length of the CDR3 is 12 residues. The germline V and J ends were trimmed by 7 bases and 8 bases, with 13 bases remaining between them. The CDR3 bases are TGTGCCAGCACGCTTGAGGGGGTTACGCAGTATTTT. Translation gives CASTLEGVTQYF.

In its sample, this clonotype was seen a few times. The chain joins TRBV13 to TRBJ2-5; 7 bases map to TRBD2. CDR1 and CDR2 (germline): PRHDT, FYEKMQ (reference sequence). The CDR3 consists of 14 residues. V lost 6 bases to trimming and J lost 0 bases; unmatched junction nucleotides: 4. The chain's CDR3 is CASSERGDQETQYF. CDR3 DNA: TGTGCCAGCAGTGAGCGGGGTGACCAAGAGACCCAGTACTTC.

Note on this clonotype: A much bigger clone sits one base away, suggesting this may be a read error. V gene TRBV30 combines with J gene TRBJ1-2; D remains unclear. The ends were cut back, 3 bases at V and 6 bases at J, with 17 bases in the middle. This CDR3 is built from 14 residues. Germline V gives CDR1 GTSNPN, CDR2 SVGIG (reference sequence). CDR3 sequence (DNA): TGTGCCTGGAGGGTACTTTCGCCGTTCGATGGCTACACCTTC. Residues: CAWRVLSPFDGYTF.

The rearrangement joins TRBV28 to TRBJ2-5, with D uncertain. CDR3 length equals 13 residues. Per the germline V gene, CDR1 is MDHEN and CDR2 is SYDVKM. V dropped 5 bases and J dropped 4 bases, with 11 bases sitting between them. DNA of the CDR3: TGTGCCAGCAGTCTCGGCATGGGAGAGACCCAGTACTTC. Protein: CASSLGMGETQYF.

In its sample, this clonotype was seen many times. The rearrangement links TRBV9 to TRBJ1-2; D is unresolved. The CDR3 totals 15 residues. The germline V gene encodes CDR1 SGDLS and CDR2 YYNGEE. Trimming shortened V by 2 bases and J by 4 bases, and 15 bases separated the two germline ends. The CDR3 DNA reads as TGTGCCAGCAGCGTCGGGGAGGTTACCATCTATGGCTACACCTTC. The encoded protein is CASSVGEVTIYGYTF.

Concerning this clonotype itself: The germline gene is not matched at one end of the junction; a read error may be the cause. The chain uses TRBV7-9 and TRBJ2-2; 7 bases line up with TRBD1. The germline gives CDR1 SEHNR, CDR2 FQNEAQ (reference sequence). The CDR3 is 19 amino acids. The CDR3 loop is CAGSPKQGDNDYGSGELFF. CDR3 nucleotide sequence: TGTGCCGGCAGCCCTAAGCAGGGGGATAACGATTATGGATCCGGGGAGCTGTTTTTT.

This chain joins TRBV3-1 and TRBJ2-1, with TRBD2 matching over 15 bases. Germline V gene lookup returns CDR1 LGHDT and CDR2 YNNKEL (reference sequence). CDR3 length: 19 amino acids. V lost 4 bases and J lost 0; bases outside the gene matches: 7. This chain's CDR3 is CASSPGTSGGISSYNEQFF. CDR3 DNA sequence: TGTGCCAGCAGCCCTGGGACTAGCGGGGGGATAAGCTCCTACAATGAGCAGTTCTTC.

This clonotype was detected a few times. This chain uses TRBV20-1 with TRBJ1-1, with D hard to call. V dropped 4 bases and J dropped 0 bases, with 21 bases sitting between them. Per germline, CDR1 DFQATT and CDR2 SNEGSKA (reference sequence). This CDR3 region has 17 residues. The CDR3 reads CSAIGDVEGIMNTEAFF. CDR3 DNA sequence: TGCAGTGCTATTGGGGATGTGGAGGGAATCATGAACACTGAAGCTTTCTTT.

The gene calls are TRBV11-2 and TRBJ2-5; no clear D. The assigned J gene may be wrong: the sequence end matches TRBJ2-7 better. The V gene's germline CDR1 is SGHAT and CDR2 FQNNGV. The length of the CDR3 is 12 residues. The CDR3 nucleotides are TGTGCCAGCAGCTCCACAAGGGTCGAGCAGTACTTC. Residues: CASSSTRVEQYF.

This clonotype came up once. In nucleotides, the CDR3 is TGCGCCAGCAGCCAAGAATTGAGCAGGGGAAATCCCTACGAGCAGTACTTC. Its translation: CASSQELSRGNPYEQYF. The rearrangement uses TRBV4-3 and TRBJ2-7; tentative D call: TRBD1 (6 bases). With 0 bases removed from V and 2 bases from J, the gap between germline ends came to 17 bases. The CDR3 totals 17 residues. The V gene's germline CDR1 is LGHNA and CDR2 YSLEER.

In this sample, this clonotype turned up a few times. This chain links TRBV28 with TRBJ2-1, with D tentatively TRBD2 (6 bases). CDR1 is MDHEN and CDR2 is SYDVKM in the germline V gene. Trimming pared 5 bases from V and 14 bases from J, leaving 25 bases between. The CDR3 sequence is 15 residues long. The CDR3 here is CASSEEEGLALGKFF. CDR3 DNA sequence: TGTGCCAGCAGTGAGGAGGAGGGTTTGGCCCTTGGGAAGTTCTTC.

V is TRBV12-3 or TRBV12-4 and J is TRBJ1-2, with D maybe TRBD1 (5 bases). The CDR3 runs to 14 residues. Trimming stripped 7 bases from V and 2 bases from J, with 14 bases between. The CDR3 sequence is CASTPGGVNYGYTF. The CDR3 bases are TGTGCCAGCACCCCGGGAGGGGTCAACTATGGCTACACCTTC.

The chain couples TRBV9 to TRBJ2-7; 7 bases match TRBD2. CDR3 length equals 13 residues. V lost 7 bases, J lost 7 bases, and 11 bases stayed unmatched. Germline-derived CDR1 and CDR2 are SGDLS and YYNGEE. The chain's CDR3 is CASAGTNYNEQYF. The CDR3 coding sequence is TGTGCCAGCGCCGGGACTAATTACAATGAGCAGTACTTC.